What follows is one T cell receptor (beta chain) and its context. The specificity of this receptor is unknown. Within one base of it there is no much larger clone, and no base qualities were kept. The CDR1 and CDR2 encoded by the germline V gene are SGHTA and FQGNSA. V lost 5 bases and J lost 6 bases; the stretch between them is 20 bases long. The CDR3 goes from the cysteine to the phenylalanine over 16 residues. The only DNA kept is the CDR3, 48 bases in frame from the first base. This sample stems from a study of blood T cell repertoires in COVID-19 (dated by TCRdb to the early 2020s). For context, the study as a whole: Samples from collaborators originated in the United States, Italy and Spain and spanned both the acute and convalescent phases of COVID-19. The material from the prospective study consisted of cDNA or gDNA derived from T cells, B-cell-depleted T cells, or PBMCs. Subjects who had been exposed to COVID-19, were actively infected with it, or had recovered from it provided the deeply sampled blood TCRbeta repertoires that made up the dataset. A freely available public database, intended as a resource for researchers studying the immune response to SARS-CoV-2, is where the repertoires were released. Samples were obtained from the ongoing ImmuneRACE study (first 160 participants) and from 1,254 subjects provided by 6 global collaborators. The sample metadata nearly always contained a de-identified subject ID, COVID-19 status, age in years and sex. Where HLA class I and class II types were available, the types were taken from metadata supplied by the sample provider, not from assay-based typing. Beyond this particular receptor, the publication reports: Clinical and demographic metadata were provided uncurated, with the amount varying by source and participant.

TCRbeta CDR3 regions were amplified from genomic DNA using the immunoSEQ Assay, a bias-controlled multiplex PCR. The authors processed their data as follows. The number of nucleated cells in each sample was estimated by amplification of reference gene primers within the assay. To quantify the absolute abundance of each unique TCRbeta CDR3 rearrangement, sequence reads were collapsed and filtered. Productive Simpson clonality was computed per sample as the square root of Simpson's diversity index over productive rearrangements. The clones in this table, taken by TCRdb from immuneACCESS, are in-frame only. Not every clone is retained; where verified, under half of the shortfall comes from an unresolved V gene, and the cause of the rest is unknown. V and J calls and clone size are those listed in that table; D and trimming were worked out from the DNA. In all, the sample holds over 600,000 clones, and over 80% of those were seen once. More than 0.25% of the sample comes from the top ten.

Each collaborating institution followed its own protocols to collect whole blood in K2EDTA tubes. For TCRbeta analysis, collaborators shipped samples as frozen whole blood, isolated PBMCs, or DNA extracted from either of those sample types. The sequence came from a woman aged 18-30 years with acute or convalescent COVID-19. In this chain, TRBV7-2 is recombined with TRBJ1-5; TRBD1 is a possible D gene, resting on 6 matching bases. Sequenced material: peripheral blood. The DNA sequence is as follows: TGTGCCAGCAGCCTCCAGACAGGCCTCGTTTTTCAGCCCCAGCATTTT. This is translated as CASSLQTGLVFQPQHF.